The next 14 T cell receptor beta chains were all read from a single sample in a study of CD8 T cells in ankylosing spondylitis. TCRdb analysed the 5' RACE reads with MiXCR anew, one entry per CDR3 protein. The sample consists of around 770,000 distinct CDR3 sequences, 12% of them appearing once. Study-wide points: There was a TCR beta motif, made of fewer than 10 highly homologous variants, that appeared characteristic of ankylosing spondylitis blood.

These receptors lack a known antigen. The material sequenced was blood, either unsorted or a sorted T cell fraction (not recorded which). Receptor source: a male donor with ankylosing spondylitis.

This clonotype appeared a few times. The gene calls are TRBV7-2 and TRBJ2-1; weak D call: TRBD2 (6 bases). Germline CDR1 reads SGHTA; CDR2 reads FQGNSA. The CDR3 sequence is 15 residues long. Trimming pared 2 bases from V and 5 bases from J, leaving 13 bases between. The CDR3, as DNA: TGTGCCAGCAGCTTATTCTGGACTACAAACAATGAGCAGTTCTTC. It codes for CASSLFWTTNNEQFF.

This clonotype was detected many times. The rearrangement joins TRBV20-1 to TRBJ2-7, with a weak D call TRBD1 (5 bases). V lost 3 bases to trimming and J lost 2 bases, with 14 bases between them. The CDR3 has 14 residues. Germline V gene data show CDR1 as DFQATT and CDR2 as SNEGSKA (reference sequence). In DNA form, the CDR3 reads TGCAGTGCTAGTTTGTGGGGCAGACCCTACGAGCAGTACTTC. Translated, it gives CSASLWGRPYEQYF.

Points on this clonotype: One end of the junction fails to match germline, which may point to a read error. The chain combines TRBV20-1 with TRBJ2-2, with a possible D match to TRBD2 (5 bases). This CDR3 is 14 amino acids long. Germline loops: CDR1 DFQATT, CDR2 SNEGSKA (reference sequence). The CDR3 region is CSARRLLNTGELLF. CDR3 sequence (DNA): TGCAGTGCTAGACGCTTATTGAACACCGGGGAGCTGCTTTTT.

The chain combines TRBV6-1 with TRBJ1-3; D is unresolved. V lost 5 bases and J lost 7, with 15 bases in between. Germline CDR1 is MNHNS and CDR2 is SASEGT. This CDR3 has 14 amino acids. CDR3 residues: CASSPFEAGNTIYF. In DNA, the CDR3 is TGTGCCAGCAGTCCCTTCGAGGCGGGCAACACCATATATTTT.

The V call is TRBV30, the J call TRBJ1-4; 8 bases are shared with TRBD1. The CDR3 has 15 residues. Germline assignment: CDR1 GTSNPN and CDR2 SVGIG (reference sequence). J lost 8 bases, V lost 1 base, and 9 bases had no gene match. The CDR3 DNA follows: TGTGCCTGGAGTGGACAGGGGTGGTTACGGGAAAAACTGTTTTTT. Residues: CAWSGQGWLREKLFF.

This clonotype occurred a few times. The CDR3 is CASSEGTDYNEQFF. CDR3 DNA sequence: TGCGCCAGCAGCGAAGGGACCGACTACAATGAGCAGTTCTTC. The V and J genes are TRBV5-1 and TRBJ2-1; the D call may be TRBD1 or TRBD2 (5 bases each). V was clipped by 4 bases and J by 3 bases, with 11 bases between them. Germline CDR1 and CDR2: SGHRS and YFSETQ. The CDR3 length is 14 residues.

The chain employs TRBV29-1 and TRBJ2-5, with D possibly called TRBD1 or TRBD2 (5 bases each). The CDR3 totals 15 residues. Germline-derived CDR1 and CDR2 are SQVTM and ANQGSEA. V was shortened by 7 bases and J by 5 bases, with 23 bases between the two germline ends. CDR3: CSAVKGTYIGETQYF. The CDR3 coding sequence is TGCAGCGCCGTGAAGGGGACCTACATCGGGGAGACCCAGTACTTC. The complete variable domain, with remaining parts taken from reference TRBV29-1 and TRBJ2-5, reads SAVISQKPSRDICQRGTSLTIQCQVDSQVTMMFWYRQQPGQSLTLIATANQGSEATYESGFVIDKFPISRPNLTFSTLTVSNMSPEDSSIYLCSAVKGTYIGETQYFGPGTRLLVL.

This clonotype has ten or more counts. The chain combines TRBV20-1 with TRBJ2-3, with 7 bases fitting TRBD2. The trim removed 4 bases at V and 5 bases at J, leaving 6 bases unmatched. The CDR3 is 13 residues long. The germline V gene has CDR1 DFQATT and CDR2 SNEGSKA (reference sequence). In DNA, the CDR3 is TGCAGTGCTAAGGCGGGAGCGGGAGATACGCAGTATTTT. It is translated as CSAKAGAGDTQYF.

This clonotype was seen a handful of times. The CDR3 DNA reads TGTGCCAGCTCACCACCCTCGGACCGGTGGGGAAGAGCTTTCTTT. It codes for CASSPPSDRWGRAFF. This chain uses TRBV18 with TRBJ1-1; D not resolved. CDR1 and CDR2 from the germline V gene are KGHSH and LQKENI. Trimming shortened V by 0 bases and J by 10 bases, and 18 bases separated the two germline ends. There are 15 residues in the CDR3. The variable domain in full, with the rest retrieved from reference TRBV18 and TRBJ1-1, is NAGVMQNPRHLVRRRGQEARLRCSPMKGHSHVYWYRQLPEEGLKFMVYLQKENIIDESGMPKERFSAEFPKEGPSILRIQQVVRGDSAAYFCASSPPSDRWGRAFFGQGTRLTVV.

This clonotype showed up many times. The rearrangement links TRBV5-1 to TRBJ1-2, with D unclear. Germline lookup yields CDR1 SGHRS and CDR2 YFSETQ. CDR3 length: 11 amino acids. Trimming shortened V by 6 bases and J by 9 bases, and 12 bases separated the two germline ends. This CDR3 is CASKSVGSYTF. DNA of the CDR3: TGCGCCAGCAAGTCGGTGGGAAGCTACACCTTC.

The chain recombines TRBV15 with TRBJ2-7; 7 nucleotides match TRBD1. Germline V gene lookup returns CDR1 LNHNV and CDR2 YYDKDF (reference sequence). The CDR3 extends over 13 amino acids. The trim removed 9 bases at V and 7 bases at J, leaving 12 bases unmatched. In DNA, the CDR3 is TGTGCCACTCAGGGACAGAGAAGACGGGAGCAGTACTTC. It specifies CATQGQRRREQYF. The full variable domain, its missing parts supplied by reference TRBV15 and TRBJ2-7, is DAMVIQNPRYQVTQFGKPVTLSCSQTLNHNVMYWYQQKSSQAPKLLFHYYDKDFNNEADTPDNFQSRRPNTSFCFLDIRSPGLGDTAMYLCATQGQRRREQYFGPGTRLTVT.

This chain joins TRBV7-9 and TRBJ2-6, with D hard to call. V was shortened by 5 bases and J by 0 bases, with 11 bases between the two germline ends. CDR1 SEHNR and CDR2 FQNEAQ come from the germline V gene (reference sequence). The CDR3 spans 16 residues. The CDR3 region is CASSLPGVSGANVLTF. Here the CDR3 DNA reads TGTGCCAGCAGCCTCCCTGGGGTCTCTGGGGCCAACGTCCTGACTTTC. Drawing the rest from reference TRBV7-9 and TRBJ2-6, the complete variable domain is DTGVSQNPRHKITKRGQNVTFRCDPISEHNRLYWYRQTLGQGPEFLTYFQNEAQLEKSRLLSDRFSAERPKGSFSTLEIQRTEQGDSAMYLCASSLPGVSGANVLTFGAGSRLTVL.

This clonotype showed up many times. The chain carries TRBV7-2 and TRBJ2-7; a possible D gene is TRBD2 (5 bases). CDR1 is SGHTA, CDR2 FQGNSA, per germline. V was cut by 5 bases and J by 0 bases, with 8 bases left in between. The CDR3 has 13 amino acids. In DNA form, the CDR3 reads TGTGCCAGCAGCCCACTAGACTCCTACGAGCAGTACTTC. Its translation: CASSPLDSYEQYF.

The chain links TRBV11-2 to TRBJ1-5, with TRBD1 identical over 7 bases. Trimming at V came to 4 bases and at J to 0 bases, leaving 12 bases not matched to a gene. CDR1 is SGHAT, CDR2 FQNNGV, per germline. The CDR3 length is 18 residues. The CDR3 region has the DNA TGTGCCAGCAGCTCCCCCTCGGACAGGATCTATAGCAATCAGCCCCAGCATTTT. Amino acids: CASSSPSDRIYSNQPQHF.